These 23 T cell receptor beta chains originate from one sample sequenced in a study of blood T cell repertoires in COVID-19. Profiling relied on immunoSEQ multiplex PCR, and the TCRdb table lists in-frame clones only, not all of them. Of some 90,000 clones listed, 87% were seen once; the top ten hold 15% to 20%. Sequencing input: peripheral blood. The receptors come from a woman aged 55-69 years with COVID-19, enrolled during active disease.

The chain recombines TRBV4-2 with TRBJ2-3; TRBD2 matches at 11 bases. Germline-derived CDR1 and CDR2 are LGHNA and YNFKEQ. The CDR3 runs 18 residues. V was pared by 0 bases and J by 6 bases, with 11 bases of the junction left unmatched. CDR3 region: CASSQDRGLAVVGDTQYF. For the CDR3, the DNA is TGTGCCAGCAGCCAAGATAGGGGACTAGCGGTGGTGGGGGATACGCAGTATTTT.

The J gene is TRBJ2-1, the V gene TRBV30; tentatively, D is TRBD2 (7 bases). CDR1 is GTSNPN and CDR2 is SVGIG in the germline V gene (reference sequence). The CDR3 is made up of 13 amino acids. Trimming left V 5 bases short and J 4 bases short, with 12 bases between. The DNA of the CDR3 is TGTGCCTGGCTCGGGGGGCCGTACAATGAGCAGTTCTTC. It translates to CAWLGGPYNEQFF. Using reference TRBV30 and TRBJ2-1 for the parts outside the CDR3, the full variable domain is SQTIHQWPATLVQPVGSPLSLECTVEGTSNPNLYWYRQAAGRGLQLLFYSVGIGQISSEVPQNLSASRPQDRQFILSSKKLLLSDSGFYLCAWLGGPYNEQFFGPGTRLTVL.

V is TRBV10-2 and J is TRBJ2-3; TRBD1 matches 7 bases. This CDR3 region has 15 residues. V lost 2 bases to trimming and J lost 2 bases; unmatched junction nucleotides: 4. Germline-derived CDR1 and CDR2 are WSHSY and SAAADI. CDR3: CASSEPGQLTDTQYF. The CDR3 DNA reads TGCGCCAGCAGTGAGCCGGGACAGCTCACAGATACGCAGTATTTT.

J is TRBJ2-5 and V is TRBV7-3; TRBD2 matches at 8 bases. J was trimmed by 2 bases and V by 4 bases; bases with no gene match: 6. The CDR3 is 15 amino acids. The germline V gene has CDR1 SGHTA and CDR2 FQGTGA. The CDR3, as DNA: TGTGCCAGCAGCTCCGGACTAGCTGGGCAAGAGACCCAGTACTTC. As protein: CASSSGLAGQETQYF.

The gene calls are TRBV5-1 and TRBJ2-3; 10 bases are a match to TRBD2. V was pared by 4 bases and J by 8 bases, with 7 bases of the junction left unmatched. The CDR3 is 14 amino acids. The V gene's germline CDR1 is SGHRS and CDR2 YFSETQ. The chain's CDR3 is CASSPRPSGGTQYF. The CDR3 nucleotides are TGCGCCAGCAGCCCTCGGCCTAGCGGGGGTACGCAGTATTTT.

The CDR3 sequence: CASREIGQGAAYF. CDR3 nucleotides: TGTGCCAGCAGAGAGATAGGACAGGGGGCCGCGTATTTT. The chain links TRBV12-3 or TRBV12-4 to TRBJ2-3; 11 bases map to TRBD1. The CDR3 has 13 residues. V gave up 6 bases and J gave up 14 bases; unmatched junction bases: 10.

This clone was counted a few times. The V and J genes are TRBV2 and TRBJ1-6; 11 bases map to TRBD1. The CDR3 runs 19 residues. Germline CDR1 SNHLY, CDR2 FYNNEI. J gave up 3 bases and V 7 bases, and 14 bases lay outside the gene matches. DNA of the CDR3: TGTGCCAGCACGTACTCCGGGACAGGGGGAGTTTTCTATAATTCACCCCTCCACTTT. This encodes CASTYSGTGGVFYNSPLHF.

The V call is TRBV11-2, the J call TRBJ2-7, with 9 bases matching TRBD1. The CDR3 sequence is 13 residues long. Germline lookup yields CDR1 SGHAT and CDR2 FQNNGV. J lost 0 bases, V lost 7 bases, and 1 base had no gene match. For the CDR3, the DNA is TGTGCCAGCAAGACAGGGGGCTCCTACGAGCAGTACTTC. Encoded protein: CASKTGGSYEQYF.

The rearrangement uses TRBV4-3 and TRBJ1-5; 7 bases line up with TRBD1. CDR1 LGHNA and CDR2 YSLEER come from the germline V gene. The CDR3 sequence is 19 residues long. The V gene end was trimmed by 0 bases and the J gene end by 0 bases; junction bases not matched to a gene: 11. CDR3 bases: TGCGCCAGCAGCCAAGATTTACCCGGGACAGTCCATAGCAATCAGCCCCAGCATTTT. It is translated as CASSQDLPGTVHSNQPQHF.

The chain joins TRBV28 to TRBJ1-5, with D unresolved. Germline loops: CDR1 MDHEN, CDR2 SYDVKM. V was pared by 8 bases and J by 4 bases, with 18 bases between. The CDR3 is made up of 15 amino acids. The DNA for the CDR3 is TGTGCCAGCTCCCTCGGCGGCAGACTAAATCAGCCCCAGCATTTT. Translating it yields CASSLGGRLNQPQHF.

The chain joins TRBV18 to TRBJ2-1; the match to TRBD1 covers 9 bases. Germline V gives CDR1 KGHSH, CDR2 LQKENI. This CDR3 comprises 17 residues. Unmatched junction bases numbered 8, after V lost 1 base and J lost 4 bases. CDR3 sequence reads: CASSPQTGGGPYNEQFF. In nucleotides, the CDR3 is TGTGCCAGCTCACCACAGACAGGGGGAGGACCATACAATGAGCAGTTCTTC.

The V gene is TRBV19, the J gene TRBJ2-7, with a weak D call TRBD1 (6 bases). Trimming left V 7 bases short and J 1 base short, with 14 bases between. Germline lookup yields CDR1 LNHDA and CDR2 SQIVND (reference sequence). CDR3 length: 14 residues. The CDR3 reads CASTPQDRSYEQYF. The CDR3 nucleotides are TGTGCCAGTACACCCCAAGACAGGTCCTACGAGCAGTACTTC. The whole variable domain, filled in from reference TRBV19 and TRBJ2-7, reads DGGITQSPKYLFRKEGQNVTLSCEQNLNHDAMYWYRQDPGQGLRLIYYSQIVNDFQKGDIAEGYSVSREKKESFPLTVTSAQKNPTAFYLCASTPQDRSYEQYFGPGTRLTVT.

This clone is a singleton in its sample. This chain connects TRBV19 to TRBJ1-6, with 8 positions matching TRBD1. Trimming cost V 1 base and J 8 bases; bases outside gene matches: 1. The CDR3 runs 14 residues. The germline V gene encodes CDR1 LNHDA and CDR2 SQIVND (reference sequence). This CDR3 reads CASSIVTGDSPLHF. In nucleotides, the CDR3 is TGTGCCAGTAGTATAGTGACAGGGGATTCACCCCTCCACTTT. Variable domain in full (rest from reference TRBV19 and TRBJ1-6): DGGITQSPKYLFRKEGQNVTLSCEQNLNHDAMYWYRQDPGQGLRLIYYSQIVNDFQKGDIAEGYSVSREKKESFPLTVTSAQKNPTAFYLCASSIVTGDSPLHFGNGTRLTVT.

The gene calls are TRBV18 and TRBJ1-2; D is uncertain. The germline V and J ends were trimmed by 0 bases and 7 bases, with 9 bases remaining between them. Germline lookup yields CDR1 KGHSH and CDR2 LQKENI. This CDR3 region has 13 residues. CDR3 bases: TGTGCCAGCTCACCACCGTCGGGGTTTGGCTACACCTTC. Translation gives CASSPPSGFGYTF. The whole variable domain, remainder taken from reference TRBV18 and TRBJ1-2, is NAGVMQNPRHLVRRRGQEARLRCSPMKGHSHVYWYRQLPEEGLKFMVYLQKENIIDESGMPKERFSAEFPKEGPSILRIQQVVRGDSAAYFCASSPPSGFGYTFGSGTRLTVV.

The V call is TRBV28, the J call TRBJ1-1; 8 bases are a match to TRBD1. The CDR3 runs 17 residues. The V gene's germline CDR1 is MDHEN and CDR2 SYDVKM. Germline trimming cut 6 bases from V and 1 base from J; bases unmatched to any gene: 13. The CDR3 region is CASRTTGAQMPNTEAFF. The CDR3 DNA reads TGTGCCAGCAGGACGACAGGGGCGCAGATGCCGAACACTGAAGCTTTCTTT.

In this sample, this clone turned up a few times. The rearrangement joins TRBV5-1 to TRBJ2-7; D may be TRBD2 (5 bases). Looked up from germline, CDR1 is SGHRS and CDR2 is YFSETQ. This CDR3 has 14 residues. Trimming cost V 3 bases and J 6 bases, with 16 bases left between them. CDR3 coding DNA: TGCGCCAGCAGCTCGGACTCAAGCTTGAGCGAGCAGTACTTC. Protein product: CASSSDSSLSEQYF.

V usage is TRBV4-1 and J usage is TRBJ2-6; D unclear. This CDR3 has 17 residues. V was trimmed by 0 bases and J by 0 bases, leaving 9 bases between them. CDR1 MGHRA and CDR2 YSYEKL come from the germline V gene. This chain's CDR3 is CASSQDSSFSGANVLTF. CDR3 sequence (DNA): TGCGCCAGCAGCCAAGATTCCTCGTTCTCTGGGGCCAACGTCCTGACTTTC.

The rearrangement joins TRBV9 to TRBJ2-7, with TRBD2 matching over 8 bases. CDR1 and CDR2 from the germline V gene are SGDLS and YYNGEE. The V and J ends lost 4 bases and 2 bases, in that order; junction bases with no gene match: 8. This CDR3 contains 15 residues. DNA for the CDR3: TGTGCCAGCAGCCGTCAATTAGCGGGGACCTACGAGCAGTACTTC. This sequence encodes CASSRQLAGTYEQYF.

The chain uses TRBV19 and TRBJ1-1; D is undetermined. CDR3 size: 13 residues. Germline V gene lookup returns CDR1 LNHDA and CDR2 SQIVND (reference sequence). Trimming cost V 3 bases and J 10 bases, with 15 bases left between them. CDR3 coding DNA: TGTGCCAGTAGTATCAACCTTCAGCTAGGAGCTTTCTTT. Its translation is CASSINLQLGAFF.

This chain links TRBV7-8 with TRBJ1-1, with D unclear. This CDR3 spans 11 amino acids. Germline-derived CDR1 and CDR2 are SGHVS and FQNEAQ. V lost 5 bases to trimming and J lost 12 bases, with 13 bases between them. In nucleotides, the CDR3 is TGTGCCAGCAGCCCTCTCCGACAAACTTTCTTT. This codes for CASSPLRQTFF.

The rearrangement links TRBV11-1 to TRBJ2-1, with a tentative D call TRBD1 (6 bases). CDR3 length equals 13 residues. In germline, CDR1 is SGHAT, CDR2 FQDESV (reference sequence). V lost 4 bases and J lost 5, with 9 bases in between. The chain's CDR3 is CASSSNRDNEQFF. CDR3 in DNA: TGTGCCAGCAGCTCAAACAGGGACAATGAGCAGTTCTTC.

V and J are TRBV5-1 and TRBJ1-2, with D possibly being TRBD1 (6 bases). CDR3 length: 14 residues. The germline V gene encodes CDR1 SGHRS and CDR2 YFSETQ. V lost 0 bases and J lost 2, with 8 bases in between. CDR3 DNA sequence: TGCGCCAGCAGCTTGGGTGGACAGAACTATGGCTACACCTTC. Amino acids: CASSLGGQNYGYTF.

J is TRBJ1-5 and V is TRBV4-3, with 7 nucleotides matching TRBD1. Losses at the gene ends were 1 base for V and 7 bases for J; bases not matched to a gene: 7. Germline V gene sequence: CDR1 LGHNA, CDR2 YSLEER. The CDR3 loop spans 15 amino acids. The CDR3 sequence: CASSQVRGGGQPQHF. The CDR3 DNA follows: TGCGCCAGCAGCCAAGTAAGAGGGGGCGGACAGCCCCAGCATTTT.